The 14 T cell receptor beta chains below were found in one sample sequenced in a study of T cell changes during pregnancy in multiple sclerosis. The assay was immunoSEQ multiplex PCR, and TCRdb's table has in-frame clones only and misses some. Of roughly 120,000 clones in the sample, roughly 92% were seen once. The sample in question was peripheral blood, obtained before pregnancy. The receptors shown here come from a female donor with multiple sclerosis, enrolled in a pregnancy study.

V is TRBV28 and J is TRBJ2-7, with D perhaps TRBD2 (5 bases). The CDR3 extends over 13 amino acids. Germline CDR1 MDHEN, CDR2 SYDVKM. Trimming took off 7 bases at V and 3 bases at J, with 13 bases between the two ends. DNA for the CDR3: TGTGCCAGCAACCTTGGCCGGGGCTACGAGCAGTACTTC. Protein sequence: CASNLGRGYEQYF.

This CDR3 reads CASSLAVQGTEAFF. CDR3 nucleotides: TGTGCCAGCAGCTTAGCTGTGCAGGGCACTGAAGCTTTCTTT. The chain combines TRBV7-2 with TRBJ1-1, with D possibly TRBD1 on 5 matching bases. The CDR3 contains 14 residues. Trimming left V 0 bases short and J 4 bases short, with 9 bases between. The germline gives CDR1 SGHTA, CDR2 FQGNSA.

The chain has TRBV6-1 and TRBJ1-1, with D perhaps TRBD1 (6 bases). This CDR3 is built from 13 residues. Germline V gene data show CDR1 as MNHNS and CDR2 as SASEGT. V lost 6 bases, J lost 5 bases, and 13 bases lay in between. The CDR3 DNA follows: TGTGCCAGCAGCCGCCGGGACAAGACTGAAGCTTTCTTT. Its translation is CASSRRDKTEAFF.

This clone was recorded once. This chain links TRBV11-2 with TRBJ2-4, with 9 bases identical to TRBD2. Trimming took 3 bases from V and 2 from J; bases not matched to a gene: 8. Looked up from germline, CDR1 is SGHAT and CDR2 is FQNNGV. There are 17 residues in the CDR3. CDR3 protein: CASSFIGRGGTKNIQYF. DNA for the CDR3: TGTGCCAGCAGCTTTATTGGGCGGGGGGGGACCAAAAACATTCAGTACTTC.

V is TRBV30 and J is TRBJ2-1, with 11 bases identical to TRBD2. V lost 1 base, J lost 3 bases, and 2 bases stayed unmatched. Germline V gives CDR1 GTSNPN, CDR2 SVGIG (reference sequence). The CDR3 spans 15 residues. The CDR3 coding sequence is TGTGCCTGGAGTGGACTAGCGGGGATCTACAATGAGCAGTTCTTC. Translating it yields CAWSGLAGIYNEQFF.

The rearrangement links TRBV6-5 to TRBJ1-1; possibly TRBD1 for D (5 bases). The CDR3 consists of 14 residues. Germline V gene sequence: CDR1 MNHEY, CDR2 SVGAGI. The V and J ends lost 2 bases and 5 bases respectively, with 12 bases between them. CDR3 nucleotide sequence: TGTGCCAGCAGTTACAGGGGAAGGAATACTGAAGCTTTCTTT. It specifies CASSYRGRNTEAFF.

The CDR3 nucleotides read TGCGCCAGCAGCTCCAGACTAGCGGGAGAGAACTACGAGCAGTACTTC. It specifies CASSSRLAGENYEQYF. V usage is TRBV5-1 and J usage is TRBJ2-5, with TRBD2 matching over 12 bases. The DNA end is more similar to TRBJ2-7, so the J call may be wrong. This CDR3 comprises 16 residues. Germline CDR1 SGHRS, CDR2 YFSETQ.

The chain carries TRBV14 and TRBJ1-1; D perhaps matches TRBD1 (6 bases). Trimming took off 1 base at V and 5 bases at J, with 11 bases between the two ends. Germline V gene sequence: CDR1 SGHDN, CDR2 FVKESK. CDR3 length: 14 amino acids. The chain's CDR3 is CASSQAGGWTEAFF. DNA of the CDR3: TGTGCCAGCAGCCAAGCGGGGGGCTGGACTGAAGCTTTCTTT.

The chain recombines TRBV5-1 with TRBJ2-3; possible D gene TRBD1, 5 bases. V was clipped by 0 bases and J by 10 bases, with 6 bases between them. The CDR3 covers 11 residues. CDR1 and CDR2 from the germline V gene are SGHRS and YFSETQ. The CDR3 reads CASSLEGAQYF. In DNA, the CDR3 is TGCGCCAGCAGCTTGGAAGGGGCGCAGTATTTT.

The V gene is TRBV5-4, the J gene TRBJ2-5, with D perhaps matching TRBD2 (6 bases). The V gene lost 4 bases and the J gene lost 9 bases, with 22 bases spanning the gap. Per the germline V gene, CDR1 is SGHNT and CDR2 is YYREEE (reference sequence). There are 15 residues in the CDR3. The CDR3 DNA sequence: TGTGCCAGCAGCAAGGGGTCTGGGGAGGTCGGGGCCCAGTACTTC. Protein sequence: CASSKGSGEVGAQYF.

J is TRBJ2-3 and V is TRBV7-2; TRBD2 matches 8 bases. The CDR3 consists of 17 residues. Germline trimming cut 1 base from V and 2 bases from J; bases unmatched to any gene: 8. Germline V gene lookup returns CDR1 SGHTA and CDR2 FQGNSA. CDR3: CASSLEVGGAPTDTQYF. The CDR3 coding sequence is TGTGCCAGCAGCTTAGAGGTCGGGGGGGCCCCCACAGATACGCAGTATTTT.

CDR3 amino acids: CASSPGTGFNQPQHF. The CDR3, as DNA: TGTGCCAGCAGCCCCGGGACAGGGTTTAATCAGCCCCAGCATTTT. The V and J genes are TRBV9 and TRBJ1-5, with TRBD1 identical over 9 bases. Germline assignment: CDR1 SGDLS and CDR2 YYNGEE. With 4 bases clipped from V and 4 bases from J, the junction kept 6 bases outside the gene matches. CDR3 size: 15 residues.

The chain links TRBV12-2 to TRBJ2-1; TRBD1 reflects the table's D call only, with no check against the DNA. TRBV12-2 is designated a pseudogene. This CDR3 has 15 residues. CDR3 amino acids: CASRLPGTGFNEQFF. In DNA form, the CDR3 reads TGTGCAAGTCGCCTTCCCGGGACAGGGTTCAATGAGCAGTTCTTC.

The CDR3 coding sequence is TGCGCCAGCAGCCCCTACAGGGGGCGAGAGGGTGAAGCTTTCTTT. Protein sequence: CASSPYRGREGEAFF. The chain is built from TRBV5-1 and TRBJ1-1, with 9 bases matching TRBD1. V lost 4 bases, J lost 7 bases, and 11 bases stayed unmatched. The CDR3 runs to 15 residues. In germline, CDR1 is SGHRS, CDR2 YFSETQ.